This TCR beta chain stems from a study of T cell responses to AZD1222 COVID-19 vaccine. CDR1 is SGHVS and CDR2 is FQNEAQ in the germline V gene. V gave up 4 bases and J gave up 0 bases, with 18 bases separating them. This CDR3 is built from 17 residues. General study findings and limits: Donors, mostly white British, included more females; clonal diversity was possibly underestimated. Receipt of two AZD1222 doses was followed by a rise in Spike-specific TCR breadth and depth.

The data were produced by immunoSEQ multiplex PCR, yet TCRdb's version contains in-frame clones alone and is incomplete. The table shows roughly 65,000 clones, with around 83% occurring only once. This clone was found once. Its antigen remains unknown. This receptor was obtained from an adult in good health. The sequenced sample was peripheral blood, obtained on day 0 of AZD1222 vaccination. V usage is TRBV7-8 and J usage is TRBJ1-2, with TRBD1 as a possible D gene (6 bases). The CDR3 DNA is TGTGCCAGCAGCTCTAGGGGGACCGCCTTCACTAACTATGGCTACACCTTC. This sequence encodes CASSSRGTAFTNYGYTF.